Below, 10 T cell receptor beta chains from the same sample are listed, as sequenced in a study of T cells in Graves' hyperthyroidism and ophthalmopathy (dated by TCRdb to the late 2010s). The library relied on multiplex PCR. Sequencing used an Illumina HiSeq 2000. The TCR beta CDR3 regions were amplified from RNA transcripts. For the first round of RT-PCR on the TCR CDR3, the HTBI primer set was used together with the Qiagen OneStep RT-PCR kit. TCRdb took the public reads, trimmed them with fastp at Q25, ran MiXCR for clone calling and kept in-frame beta chains. For every CDR3 protein sequence, its rows merge into one entry that carries the most common genes and DNA. The table for this sample lists approximately 480,000 distinct CDR3 sequences; 20% to 25% of them were counted only once. In total, the top ten clones hold about 30% of the sample. Sequenced material: blood. The receptors stem from a man between 18 and 35 years old with Graves' hyperthyroidism.

This clonotype was detected only a few times. The chain links TRBV20-1 to TRBJ2-7; 7 bases align to TRBD1. The trim removed 3 bases at V and 3 bases at J, leaving 8 bases unmatched. Germline loops: CDR1 DFQATT, CDR2 SNEGSKA (reference sequence). The CDR3 extends over 14 amino acids. The CDR3 here is CSASTWAGGYEQYF. CDR3 in DNA: TGCAGTGCTAGTACTTGGGCAGGGGGCTACGAGCAGTACTTC.

This clonotype has a handful of counts. This chain joins TRBV7-2 and TRBJ2-5; 7 nucleotides agree with TRBD2. V shed 3 bases and J 1 base; nucleotides not matched to a gene: 8. The germline CDR1 and CDR2 sequences are SGHTA and FQGNSA. The CDR3 is made up of 16 amino acids. CDR3 sequence: CASSFSMGTIQETQYF. Written as DNA, the CDR3 is TGTGCCAGCAGCTTTAGCATGGGGACTATCCAAGAGACCCAGTACTTC.

This clonotype was detected many times. The chain has TRBV7-2 and TRBJ1-2; D unresolved. The V end was cut by 2 bases, the J end by 8 bases, with 6 bases between. This CDR3 comprises 11 residues. The V gene's germline CDR1 is SGHTA and CDR2 FQGNSA. As DNA, the CDR3 is TGTGCCAGCAGCTTAACCTGGGGCTACACCTTC. The encoded protein is CASSLTWGYTF.

The table lists this clonotype with many counts. The chain couples TRBV6-5 to TRBJ1-1, with D possibly matching TRBD1 (5 bases). CDR1 and CDR2 from the germline V gene are MNHEY and SVGAGI. The CDR3 contains 13 residues. The V gene lost 6 bases and the J gene lost 4 bases, with 12 bases spanning the gap. CDR3 DNA: TGTGCCAGCAGGTGGAGGGGAGGCACTGAAGCTTTCTTT. This translates into CASRWRGGTEAFF.

In its sample, this clonotype was seen many times. V and J are TRBV12-3 or TRBV12-4 and TRBJ1-2; D gene ambiguous. V lost 1 base, J lost 2 bases, and 11 bases lay in between. The CDR3 has 15 amino acids. This CDR3 is CASSLVTSQNYGYTF. In DNA, the CDR3 is TGTGCCAGCAGTTTAGTTACTTCGCAGAACTATGGCTACACCTTC.

This clonotype was seen a handful of times. J is TRBJ1-1 and V is TRBV7-9; D is undetermined. V was cut by 4 bases and J by 4 bases, with 13 bases left in between. From germline, CDR1 is SEHNR and CDR2 FQNEAQ (reference sequence). CDR3 length: 14 amino acids. This CDR3 is CASSSLLRGTEAFF. The CDR3 DNA sequence: TGTGCCAGCAGCTCGCTTTTAAGAGGCACTGAAGCTTTCTTT.

About this clonotype: The junction shows a germline mismatch at one end, possibly a read error. The rearrangement links TRBV3-1 to TRBJ2-5, with 8 bases aligning to TRBD2. Germline V gene data show CDR1 as LGHDT and CDR2 as YNNKEL (reference sequence). This CDR3 comprises 15 residues. This chain's CDR3 is CVSSQDSTSEETQYF. CDR3 coding DNA: TGTGTCAGCAGCCAAGATTCGACTAGCGAGGAGACCCAGTACTTC.

This clonotype was observed many times. The rearrangement uses TRBV6-5 and TRBJ1-5; TRBD1 matches 8 bases. This CDR3 is 15 amino acids long. Germline CDR1 MNHEY, CDR2 SVGAGI. With 2 bases clipped from V and 6 bases from J, the junction kept 6 bases outside the gene matches. The CDR3, as DNA: TGTGCCAGCAGTTACGGTGGGGACAGGACTCAGCCCCAGCATTTT. Translating gives CASSYGGDRTQPQHF.

This clonotype was found a few times. This chain joins TRBV6-1 and TRBJ1-2; D is unresolved. The CDR3 consists of 14 residues. V was clipped by 6 bases and J by 0 bases, with 11 bases between them. Per the germline V gene, CDR1 is MNHNS and CDR2 is SASEGT. This CDR3 reads CASSENSPNYGYTF. DNA of the CDR3: TGTGCCAGCAGCGAAAACAGCCCTAACTATGGCTACACCTTC.

This clonotype was detected ten times or more. This chain uses TRBV20-1 with TRBJ1-2, with no clear D. This CDR3 contains 13 residues. V lost 0 bases to trimming and J lost 3 bases, with 8 bases between them. Germline V CDR1 and CDR2: DFQATT, SNEGSKA (reference sequence). In nucleotides, the CDR3 is TGCAGTGCTAGAGATTCACGGGACTATGGCTACACCTTC. It yields the protein CSARDSRDYGYTF.